This T cell receptor beta chain was documented in a study of control samples from healthy donors and cancer patients. Sequencing used immunoSEQ multiplex PCR; TCRdb keeps in-frame clones, though not all of them. Altogether over 100,000 clones are present, roughly 92% being singletons, with the ten largest covering around 6%. The V gene's germline CDR1 is SNHLY and CDR2 FYNNEI. V trimming: 10 bases; J trimming: 8 bases; junction bases outside the gene matches: 8. This CDR3 region has 12 residues. V gene TRBV2 combines with J gene TRBJ1-2, with TRBD1 identical over 9 bases. The material sequenced was blood. This TCR was sampled from a man younger than 35 in good health. CDR3 sequence reads: CATTRQGGGYTF. As DNA, the CDR3 is TGTGCCACTACCCGACAGGGGGGAGGCTACACCTTC.